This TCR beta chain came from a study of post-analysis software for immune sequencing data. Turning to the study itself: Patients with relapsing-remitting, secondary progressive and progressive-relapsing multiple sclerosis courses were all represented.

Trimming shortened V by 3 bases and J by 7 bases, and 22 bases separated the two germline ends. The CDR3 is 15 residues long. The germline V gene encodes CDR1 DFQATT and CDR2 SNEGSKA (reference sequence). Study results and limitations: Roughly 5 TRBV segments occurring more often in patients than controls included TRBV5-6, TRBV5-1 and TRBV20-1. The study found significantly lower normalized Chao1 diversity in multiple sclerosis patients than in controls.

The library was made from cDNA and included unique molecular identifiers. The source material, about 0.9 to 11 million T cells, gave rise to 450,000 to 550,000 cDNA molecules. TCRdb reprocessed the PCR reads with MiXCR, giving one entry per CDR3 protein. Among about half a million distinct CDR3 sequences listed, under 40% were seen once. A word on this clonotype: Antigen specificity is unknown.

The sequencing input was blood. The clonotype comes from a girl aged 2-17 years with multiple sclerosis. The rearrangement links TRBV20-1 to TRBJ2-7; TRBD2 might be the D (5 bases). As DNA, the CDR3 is TGCAGTGCTAGCCGTCAGCGGCTTTTCAACAATGAGCAGTACTTC. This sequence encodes CSASRQRLFNNEQYF.